This passage covers 17 T cell receptor beta chains from one sample sequenced in a study of blood T cells in healthy people across ages. Next came a second PCR, run for roughly 7 to 12 cycles, which used a sample-barcoded 5' primer along with a J-beta primer mix. TCRdb re-called the 5' RACE reads through MiXCR, storing one row per CDR3 protein. The profile shows 600,000 to 1,000,000 distinct CDR3 sequences, roughly 60% of them singletons. The specimen was blood. Receptors originate from a man aged 25 to 40 in good health.

V usage is TRBV6-2 or TRBV6-3 and J usage is TRBJ2-1; 15 bases map to TRBD2. Germline values: CDR1 MNHEY, CDR2 SVGEGT. The CDR3 extends over 17 amino acids. V dropped 4 bases and J dropped 7; count of bases not matched to a gene: 8. The chain's CDR3 is CASSFSGTSGRRNEQFF. CDR3 DNA sequence: TGTGCCAGCAGTTTCTCCGGGACTAGCGGGAGGAGGAATGAGCAGTTCTTC.

The chain couples TRBV13 to TRBJ2-5; D perhaps matches TRBD1 (6 bases). The end of the DNA fits TRBJ2-7 better, so the J call may be wrong. The CDR3 has 14 amino acids. Germline-derived CDR1 and CDR2 are PRHDT and FYEKMQ (reference sequence). The CDR3 region has the DNA TGTGCCAGCAGCGTACCGGTCAGGGGCTACGAGCAGTACTTC. Translation: CASSVPVRGYEQYF.

There are a few counts of this clonotype. The V gene is TRBV29-1, the J gene TRBJ2-1; D unclear. Germline CDR1 SQVTM, CDR2 ANQGSEA. V lost 7 bases and J lost 9, with 22 bases in between. This CDR3 comprises 14 residues. The CDR3 spells CSAPEQGTAREQFF. In nucleotides, the CDR3 is TGCAGCGCACCCGAGCAAGGTACAGCCCGTGAGCAGTTCTTC.

The V call is TRBV7-9, the J call TRBJ1-1; tentative D call: TRBD1 (5 bases). This CDR3 comprises 14 residues. V lost 7 bases and J 3 bases, leaving 15 bases between the germline ends. Germline lookup yields CDR1 SEHNR and CDR2 FQNEAQ (reference sequence). DNA of the CDR3: TGTGCCAGCACCGGCCCCAGGGACCACACTGAAGCTTTCTTT. It codes for CASTGPRDHTEAFF.

V is TRBV20-1 and J is TRBJ2-1; 9 bases are shared with TRBD2. The ends lost 7 bases at V and 4 bases at J; junction bases unmatched: 2. CDR3 length: 12 amino acids. CDR1 and CDR2 (germline): DFQATT, SNEGSKA (reference sequence). The CDR3 nucleotides are TGCAGTGGAACTAGCGGGTACAATGAGCAGTTCTTC. Translation gives CSGTSGYNEQFF.

J is TRBJ1-1 and V is TRBV2; D not resolved. Trimming took off 6 bases at V and 1 base at J, with 9 bases between the two ends. Germline V gives CDR1 SNHLY, CDR2 FYNNEI. The CDR3 has 13 residues. The CDR3 sequence is CASRALRNTEAFF. CDR3 DNA sequence: TGTGCCAGCAGAGCCCTCAGGAACACTGAAGCTTTCTTT.

This clonotype was counted once. The chain recombines TRBV6-2 or TRBV6-3 with TRBJ2-1; 9 bases are a match to TRBD2. The V and J ends lost 3 bases and 1 base, in that order; junction bases with no gene match: 7. The length of the CDR3 is 17 residues. Germline values: CDR1 MNHEY, CDR2 SVGEGT. DNA of the CDR3: TGTGCCAGCAGTTATTTTGCGGGGGGGAATTCCTACAATGAGCAGTTCTTC. It codes for CASSYFAGGNSYNEQFF.

This chain links TRBV20-1 with TRBJ2-3; D possibly corresponds to TRBD2 (5 bases). V was shortened by 3 bases and J by 3 bases, with 13 bases between the two germline ends. CDR3 length: 14 residues. Germline V gene data show CDR1 as DFQATT and CDR2 as SNEGSKA (reference sequence). The CDR3 loop reads CSASPRRRTDTQYF. DNA for the CDR3: TGCAGTGCTAGCCCTCGAAGGAGGACAGATACGCAGTATTTT.

The J gene is TRBJ2-1, the V gene TRBV15, with unresolved D. The CDR3 is 12 amino acids. V was cut by 1 base and J by 8 bases, with 6 bases left in between. Germline V CDR1 and CDR2: LNHNV, YYDKDF (reference sequence). In nucleotides, the CDR3 is TGTGCCACCAGCAGAGTAGGACATGAGCAGTTCTTC. Translating gives CATSRVGHEQFF.

The chain links TRBV7-2 to TRBJ2-1, with D maybe TRBD1 (5 bases). TRBJ2-7 matches the DNA end more closely, so the J call is doubtful. There are 14 residues in the CDR3. From germline, CDR1 is SGHTA and CDR2 FQGNSA. The CDR3 DNA reads as TGTGCCAGCAGCCCGAGGAGTACAGGCGACGAGCAGTACTTC. Protein sequence: CASSPRSTGDEQYF.

The V call is TRBV18, the J call TRBJ2-1; 9 bases map to TRBD1. CDR3 length: 15 amino acids. V shed 3 bases and J 6 bases; nucleotides not matched to a gene: 6. Germline lookup yields CDR1 KGHSH and CDR2 LQKENI. CDR3 DNA sequence: TGTGCCAGCTCACCGATACAGGGGGCGAGCAATGAGCAGTTCTTC. Translation: CASSPIQGASNEQFF.

This clonotype has a handful of counts. The gene calls are TRBV7-2 and TRBJ1-2, with TRBD1 matching over 7 bases. The CDR3 consists of 15 residues. Unmatched junction bases numbered 3, after V lost 0 bases and J lost 2 bases. Germline assignment: CDR1 SGHTA and CDR2 FQGNSA. In nucleotides, the CDR3 is TGTGCCAGCAGCTTAGCGTCAGGGGGGAACTATGGCTACACCTTC. Translated, it gives CASSLASGGNYGYTF.

In its sample, this clonotype was seen a few times. V and J are TRBV7-9 and TRBJ2-7, with 9 bases that match TRBD1. The CDR3 is 17 amino acids. The V and J ends lost 4 bases and 4 bases, in that order; junction bases with no gene match: 14. Germline values: CDR1 SEHNR, CDR2 FQNEAQ (reference sequence). The CDR3 here is CASSSPWGEDRGYEQYF. CDR3 DNA sequence: TGTGCCAGCAGCTCACCATGGGGGGAGGACAGGGGATACGAGCAGTACTTC.

This clonotype has ten or more counts. The V call is TRBV28, the J call TRBJ1-2, with TRBD1 matching 8 bases. The CDR3 runs to 14 residues. The V gene end was trimmed by 6 bases and the J gene end by 4 bases; junction bases not matched to a gene: 7. The germline V gene encodes CDR1 MDHEN and CDR2 SYDVKM. This CDR3 is CASRPGQVVYGYTF. The CDR3 coding sequence is TGTGCCAGCAGACCGGGACAGGTGGTCTATGGCTACACCTTC.

V is TRBV20-1 and J is TRBJ1-4, with 7 nucleotides matching TRBD1. There are 14 residues in the CDR3. The V and J ends lost 6 bases and 0 bases, in that order; junction bases with no gene match: 4. In germline, CDR1 is DFQATT, CDR2 SNEGSKA (reference sequence). The CDR3 nucleotides are TGCAGTGCGGACGGGACAGCAACTAATGAAAAACTGTTTTTT. Residues: CSADGTATNEKLFF.

This clonotype was seen more than once but under ten times. The gene calls are TRBV7-2 and TRBJ2-3; D gene uncertain. The CDR3 is 12 residues long. Trimming took off 4 bases at V and 13 bases at J, with 15 bases between the two ends. Germline-derived CDR1 and CDR2 are SGHTA and FQGNSA. CDR3 sequence: CASSSPGKVEYF. CDR3 DNA sequence: TGTGCCAGCAGCTCCCCTGGGAAAGTAGAGTATTTT.

The V call is TRBV12-3 or TRBV12-4, the J call TRBJ2-5; D may be TRBD1 or TRBD2 (5 bases each). There are 16 residues in the CDR3. V was trimmed by 0 bases and J by 5 bases, leaving 16 bases between them. In DNA, the CDR3 is TGTGCCAGCAGTTTAGCGCGGTCTACCGAGGGGGAGACCCAGTACTTC. This sequence encodes CASSLARSTEGETQYF.